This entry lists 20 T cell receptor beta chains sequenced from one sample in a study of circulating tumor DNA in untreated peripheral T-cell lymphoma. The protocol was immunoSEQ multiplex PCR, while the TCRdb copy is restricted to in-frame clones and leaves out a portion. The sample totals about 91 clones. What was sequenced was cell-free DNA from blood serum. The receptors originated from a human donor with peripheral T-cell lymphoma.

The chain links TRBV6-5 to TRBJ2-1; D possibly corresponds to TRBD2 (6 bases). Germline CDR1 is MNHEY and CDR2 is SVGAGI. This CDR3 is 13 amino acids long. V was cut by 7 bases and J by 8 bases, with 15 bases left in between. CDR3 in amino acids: CASNGGVVHEQFF. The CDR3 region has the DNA TGTGCCAGCAATGGAGGGGTGGTTCATGAGCAGTTCTTC.

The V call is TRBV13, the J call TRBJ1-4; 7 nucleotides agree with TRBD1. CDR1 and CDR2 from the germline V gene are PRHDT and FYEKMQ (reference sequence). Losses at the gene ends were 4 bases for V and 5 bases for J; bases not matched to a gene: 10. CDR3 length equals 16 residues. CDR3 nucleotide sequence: TGTGCCAGCAGCTCCGCCAGGACAGGCGGAAATGAAAAACTGTTTTTT. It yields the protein CASSSARTGGNEKLFF. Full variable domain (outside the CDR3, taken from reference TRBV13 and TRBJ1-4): AAGVIQSPRHLIKEKRETATLKCYPIPRHDTVYWYQQGPGQDPQFLISFYEKMQSDKGSIPDRFSAQQFSDYHSELNMSSLELGDSALYFCASSSARTGGNEKLFFGSGTQLSVL.

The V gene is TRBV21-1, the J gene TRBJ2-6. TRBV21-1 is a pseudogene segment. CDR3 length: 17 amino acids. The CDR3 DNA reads TGTGCCAGCAGAGGAATGCTACAACAAAGTCGGGCCAACGTCCTGACTTTC. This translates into CASRGMLQQSRANVLTF.

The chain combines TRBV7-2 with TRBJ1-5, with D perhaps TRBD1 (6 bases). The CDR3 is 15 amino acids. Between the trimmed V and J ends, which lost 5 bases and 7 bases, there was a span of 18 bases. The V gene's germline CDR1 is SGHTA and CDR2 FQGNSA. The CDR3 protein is CASSRDTTGTQPQHF. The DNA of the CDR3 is TGTGCCAGCAGCCGGGACACCACAGGGACCCAGCCCCAGCATTTT.

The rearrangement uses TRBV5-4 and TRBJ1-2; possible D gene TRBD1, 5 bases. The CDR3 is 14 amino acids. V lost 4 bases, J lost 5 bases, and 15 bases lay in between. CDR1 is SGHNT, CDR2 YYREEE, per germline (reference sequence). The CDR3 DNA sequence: TGTGCCAGCAGCCCGGGGGGGATCCTTTATGGCTACACCTTC. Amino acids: CASSPGGILYGYTF.

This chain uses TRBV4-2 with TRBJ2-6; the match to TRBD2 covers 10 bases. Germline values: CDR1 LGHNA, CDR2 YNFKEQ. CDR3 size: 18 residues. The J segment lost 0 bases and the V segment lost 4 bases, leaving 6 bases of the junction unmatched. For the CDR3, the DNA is TGTGCCAGCAGCCCAGGGACTAGCGAGAGCTCTGGGGCCAACGTCCTGACTTTC. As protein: CASSPGTSESSGANVLTF.

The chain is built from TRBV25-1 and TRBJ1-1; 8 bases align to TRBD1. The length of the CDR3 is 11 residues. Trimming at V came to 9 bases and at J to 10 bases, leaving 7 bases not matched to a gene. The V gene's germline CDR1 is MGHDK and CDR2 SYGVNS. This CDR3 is CASNGQGVAFF. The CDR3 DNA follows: TGTGCCAGTAACGGACAGGGTGTAGCTTTCTTT.

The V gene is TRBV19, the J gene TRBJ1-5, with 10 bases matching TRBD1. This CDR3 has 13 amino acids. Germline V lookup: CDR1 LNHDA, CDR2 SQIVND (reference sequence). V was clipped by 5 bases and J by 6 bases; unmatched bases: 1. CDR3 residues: CASSWTGGQPQHF. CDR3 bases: TGTGCCAGTAGTTGGACAGGGGGTCAGCCCCAGCATTTT. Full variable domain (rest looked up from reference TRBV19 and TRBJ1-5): DGGITQSPKYLFRKEGQNVTLSCEQNLNHDAMYWYRQDPGQGLRLIYYSQIVNDFQKGDIAEGYSVSREKKESFPLTVTSAQKNPTAFYLCASSWTGGQPQHFGDGTRLSIL.

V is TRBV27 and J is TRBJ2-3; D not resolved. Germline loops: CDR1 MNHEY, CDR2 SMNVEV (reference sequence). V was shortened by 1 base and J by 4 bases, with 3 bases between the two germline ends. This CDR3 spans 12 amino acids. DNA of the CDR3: TGTGCCAGCAGTTTATATCCAGATACGCAGTATTTT. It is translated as CASSLYPDTQYF.

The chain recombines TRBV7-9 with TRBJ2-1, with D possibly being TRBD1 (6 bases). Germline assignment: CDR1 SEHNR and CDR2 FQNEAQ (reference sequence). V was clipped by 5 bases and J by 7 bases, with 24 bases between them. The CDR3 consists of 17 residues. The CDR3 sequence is CASSPGVGRGAINEQFF. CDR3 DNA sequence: TGTGCCAGCAGCCCAGGGGTTGGCAGGGGCGCTATAAATGAGCAGTTCTTC.

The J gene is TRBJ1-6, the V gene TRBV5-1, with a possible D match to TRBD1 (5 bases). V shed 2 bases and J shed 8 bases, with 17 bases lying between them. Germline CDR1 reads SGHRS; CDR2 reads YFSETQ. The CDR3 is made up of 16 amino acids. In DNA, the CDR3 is TGCGCCAGCAGCTTTCGGGCGAGAGGAGGGGATTCACCCCTCCACTTT. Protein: CASSFRARGGDSPLHF.

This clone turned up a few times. In DNA, the CDR3 is TGTGCCACCAGCAGAGGGGGAGTGGAGACAGAAAACACTGAAGCTTTCTTT. This encodes CATSRGGVETENTEAFF. This chain connects TRBV15 to TRBJ1-1; tentative D call: TRBD1 (5 bases). This CDR3 region has 17 residues. Germline values: CDR1 LNHNV, CDR2 YYDKDF (reference sequence). Trimming cost V 1 base and J 2 bases, with 17 bases left between them.

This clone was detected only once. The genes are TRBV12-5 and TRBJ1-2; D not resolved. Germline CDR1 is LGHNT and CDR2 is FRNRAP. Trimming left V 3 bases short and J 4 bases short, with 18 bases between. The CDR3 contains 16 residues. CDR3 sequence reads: CASGFSDLRKTYGYTF. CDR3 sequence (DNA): TGTGCTAGTGGTTTTTCAGATTTGCGAAAGACCTATGGCTACACCTTC.

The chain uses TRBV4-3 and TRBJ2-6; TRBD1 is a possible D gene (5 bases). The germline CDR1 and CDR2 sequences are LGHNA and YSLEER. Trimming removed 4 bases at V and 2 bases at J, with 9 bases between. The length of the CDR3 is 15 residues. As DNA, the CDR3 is TGCGCCAGCAGCCCAGGGTGGCCTGGGGCCAACGTCCTGACTTTC. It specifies CASSPGWPGANVLTF.

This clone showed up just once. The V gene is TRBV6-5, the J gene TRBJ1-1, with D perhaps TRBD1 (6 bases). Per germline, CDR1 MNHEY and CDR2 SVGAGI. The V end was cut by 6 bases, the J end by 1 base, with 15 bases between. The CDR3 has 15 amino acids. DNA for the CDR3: TGTGCCAGCAGCAAGACCGGGACATCGAACACTGAAGCTTTCTTT. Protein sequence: CASSKTGTSNTEAFF.

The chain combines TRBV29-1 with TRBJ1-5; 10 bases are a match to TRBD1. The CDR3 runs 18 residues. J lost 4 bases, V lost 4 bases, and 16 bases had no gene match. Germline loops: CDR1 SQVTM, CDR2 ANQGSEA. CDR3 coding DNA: TGCAGCGTTGTGTTCCGGGACAGGGGAACTATCGGGAATCAGCCCCAGCATTTT. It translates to CSVVFRDRGTIGNQPQHF.

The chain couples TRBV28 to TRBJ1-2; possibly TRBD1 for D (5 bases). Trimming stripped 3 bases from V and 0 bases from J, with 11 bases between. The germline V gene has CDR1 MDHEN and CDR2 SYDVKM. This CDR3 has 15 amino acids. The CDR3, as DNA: TGTGCCAGCAGTTTTCCCACAGGCACTAACTATGGCTACACCTTC. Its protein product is CASSFPTGTNYGYTF.

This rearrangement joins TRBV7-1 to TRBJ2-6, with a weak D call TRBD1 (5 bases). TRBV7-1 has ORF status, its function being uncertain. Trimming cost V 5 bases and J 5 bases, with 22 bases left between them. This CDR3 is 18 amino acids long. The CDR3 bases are TGTGCCAGCAGCCCTACGGTACGAGGACAAAGTCGGGCCAACGTCCTGACTTTC. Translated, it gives CASSPTVRGQSRANVLTF.

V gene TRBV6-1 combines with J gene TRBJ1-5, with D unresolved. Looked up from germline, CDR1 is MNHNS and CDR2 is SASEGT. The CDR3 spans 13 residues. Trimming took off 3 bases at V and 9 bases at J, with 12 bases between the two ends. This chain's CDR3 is CASSDDPPGPQHF. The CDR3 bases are TGTGCCAGCAGTGATGACCCACCGGGGCCCCAGCATTTT.

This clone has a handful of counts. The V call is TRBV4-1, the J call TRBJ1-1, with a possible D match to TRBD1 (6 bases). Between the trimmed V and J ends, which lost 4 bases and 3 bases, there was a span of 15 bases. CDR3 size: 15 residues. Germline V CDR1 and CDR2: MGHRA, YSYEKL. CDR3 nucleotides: TGCGCCAGCAGCCCCTGGGGACACACGGACACTGAAGCTTTCTTT. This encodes CASSPWGHTDTEAFF.